This T cell receptor beta chain stems from a study of beta chain features in type 1 diabetes. On the study more broadly: Healthy donors and patients had similar age, gender and cell yields.

Via the markers CD45RO/CCR7/CD25/CD127/CD95/CD27, stem cell-like memory, regulatory, central memory and naive CD4+ cells were sorted. The authors reverse transcribed all of the isolated RNA, so sequencing captured expressed TCRB transcripts. TCRdb's copy holds only in-frame clones and misses some; the assay was immunoSEQ multiplex PCR. Of a few hundred thousand clones in the sample, approximately 15% were seen once. This clone has just a few counts. The sequenced sample was naive CD4+ T cells from blood. The receptor comes from a young woman in good health.

The CDR3 region has the DNA TGTGCCAGCTCACCTGGTCAGTCGGGGTCCACTGAAGCTTTCTTT. Translating gives CASSPGQSGSTEAFF. The chain couples TRBV18 to TRBJ1-1; D is undetermined. The V gene's germline CDR1 is KGHSH and CDR2 LQKENI. Deletions cut 3 bases from V and 4 bases from J, with 15 bases between. This CDR3 is 15 amino acids long.